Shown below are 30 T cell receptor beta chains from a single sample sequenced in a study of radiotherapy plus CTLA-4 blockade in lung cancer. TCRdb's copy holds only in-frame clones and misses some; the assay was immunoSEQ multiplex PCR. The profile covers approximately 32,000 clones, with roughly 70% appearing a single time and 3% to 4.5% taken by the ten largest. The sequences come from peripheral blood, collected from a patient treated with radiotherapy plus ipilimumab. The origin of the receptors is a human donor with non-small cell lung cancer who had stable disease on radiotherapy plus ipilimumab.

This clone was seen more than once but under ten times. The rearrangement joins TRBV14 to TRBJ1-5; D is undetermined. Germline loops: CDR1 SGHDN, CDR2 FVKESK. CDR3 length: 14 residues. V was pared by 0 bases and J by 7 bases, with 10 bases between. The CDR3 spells CASSQDSGGQPQHF. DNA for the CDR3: TGTGCCAGCAGCCAAGATTCGGGTGGACAGCCCCAGCATTTT. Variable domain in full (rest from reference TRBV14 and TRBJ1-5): EAGVTQFPSHSVIEKGQTVTLRCDPISGHDNLYWYRRVMGKEIKFLLHFVKESKQDESGMPNNRFLAERTGGTYSTLKVQPAELEDSGVYFCASSQDSGGQPQHFGDGTRLSIL.

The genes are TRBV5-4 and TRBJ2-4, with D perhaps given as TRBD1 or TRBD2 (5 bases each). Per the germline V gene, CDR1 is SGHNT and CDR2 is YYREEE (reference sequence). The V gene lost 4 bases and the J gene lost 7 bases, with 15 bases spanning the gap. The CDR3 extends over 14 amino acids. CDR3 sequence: CASSERDGGNIQYF. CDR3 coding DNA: TGTGCCAGCAGCGAACGGGACGGCGGGAACATTCAGTACTTC. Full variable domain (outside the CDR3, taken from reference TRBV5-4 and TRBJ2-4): ETGVTQSPTHLIKTRGQQVTLRCSSQSGHNTVSWYQQALGQGPQFIFQYYREEENGRGNFPPRFSGLQFPNYSSELNVNALELDDSALYLCASSERDGGNIQYFGAGTRLSVL.

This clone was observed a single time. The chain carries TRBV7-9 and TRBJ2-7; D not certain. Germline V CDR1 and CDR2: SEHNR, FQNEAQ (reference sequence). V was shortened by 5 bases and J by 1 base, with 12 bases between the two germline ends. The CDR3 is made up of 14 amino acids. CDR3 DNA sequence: TGTGCCAGCAGCGCCAGTGGGGAATCCTACGAGCAGTACTTC. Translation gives CASSASGESYEQYF. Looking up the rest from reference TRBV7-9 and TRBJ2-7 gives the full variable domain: DTGVSQNPRHKITKRGQNVTFRCDPISEHNRLYWYRQTLGQGPEFLTYFQNEAQLEKSRLLSDRFSAERPKGSFSTLEIQRTEQGDSAMYLCASSASGESYEQYFGPGTRLTVT.

This CDR3 is CAWSVRTVVDEQYF. The CDR3 DNA is TGTGCCTGGAGTGTACGGACAGTAGTGGACGAGCAGTACTTC. The chain has TRBV30 and TRBJ2-7, with D tentatively TRBD1 (6 bases). V was pared by 0 bases and J by 5 bases, with 14 bases between. The CDR3 has 14 amino acids. The germline V gene has CDR1 GTSNPN and CDR2 SVGIG (reference sequence).

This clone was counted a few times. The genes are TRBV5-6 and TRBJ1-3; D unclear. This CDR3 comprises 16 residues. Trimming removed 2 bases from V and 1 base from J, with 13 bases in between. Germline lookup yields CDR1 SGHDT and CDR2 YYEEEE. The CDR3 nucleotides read TGTGCCAGCAGCTTTGGCTACGTAGGGTCTGGAAACACCATATATTTT. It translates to CASSFGYVGSGNTIYF.

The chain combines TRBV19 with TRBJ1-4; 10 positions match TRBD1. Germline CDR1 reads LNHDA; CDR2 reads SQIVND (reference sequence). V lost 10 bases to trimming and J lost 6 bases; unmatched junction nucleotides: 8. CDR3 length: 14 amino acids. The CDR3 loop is CATSDRGGHEKLFF. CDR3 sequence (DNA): TGTGCCACCTCGGACAGGGGGGGACATGAAAAACTGTTTTTT.

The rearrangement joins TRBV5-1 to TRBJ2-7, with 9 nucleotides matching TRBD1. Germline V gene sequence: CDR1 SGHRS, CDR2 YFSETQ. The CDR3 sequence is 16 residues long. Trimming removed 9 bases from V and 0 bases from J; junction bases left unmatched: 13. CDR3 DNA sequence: TGCGCCATCCTCATATTCGGGACAGGGCCCTCCTACGAGCAGTACTTC. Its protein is CAILIFGTGPSYEQYF.

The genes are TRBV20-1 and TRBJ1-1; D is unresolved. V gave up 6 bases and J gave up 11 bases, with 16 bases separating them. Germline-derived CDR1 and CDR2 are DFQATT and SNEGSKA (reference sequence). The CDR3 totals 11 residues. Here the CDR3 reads CSASRALEAFF. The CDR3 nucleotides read TGCAGTGCCTCCCGGGCCCTAGAGGCTTTCTTT.

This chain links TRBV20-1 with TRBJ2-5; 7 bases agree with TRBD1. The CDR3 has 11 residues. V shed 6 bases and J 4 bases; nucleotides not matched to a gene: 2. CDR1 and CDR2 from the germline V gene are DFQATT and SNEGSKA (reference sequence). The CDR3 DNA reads TGCAGTGCAAACAGGGGAGAGACCCAGTACTTC. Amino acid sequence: CSANRGETQYF.

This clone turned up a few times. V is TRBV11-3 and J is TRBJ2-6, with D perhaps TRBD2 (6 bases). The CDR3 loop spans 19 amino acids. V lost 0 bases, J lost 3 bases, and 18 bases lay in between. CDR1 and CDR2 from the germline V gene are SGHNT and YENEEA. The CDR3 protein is CASSLDGYGMRGGANVLTF. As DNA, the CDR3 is TGTGCCAGCAGCTTAGATGGGTACGGGATGCGGGGTGGGGCCAACGTCCTGACTTTC.

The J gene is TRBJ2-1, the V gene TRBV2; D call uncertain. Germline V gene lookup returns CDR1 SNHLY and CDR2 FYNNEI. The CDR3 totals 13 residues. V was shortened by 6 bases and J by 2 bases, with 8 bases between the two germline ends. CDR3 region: CASRRIPYNEQFF. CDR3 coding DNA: TGTGCCAGCAGGCGGATCCCCTACAATGAGCAGTTCTTC.

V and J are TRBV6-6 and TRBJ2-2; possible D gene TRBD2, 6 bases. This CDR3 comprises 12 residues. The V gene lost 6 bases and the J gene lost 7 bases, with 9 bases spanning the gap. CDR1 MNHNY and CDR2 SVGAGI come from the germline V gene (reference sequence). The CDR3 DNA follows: TGTGCCAGCAGAGAGACTAGCGGGGAGCTGTTTTTT. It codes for CASRETSGELFF.

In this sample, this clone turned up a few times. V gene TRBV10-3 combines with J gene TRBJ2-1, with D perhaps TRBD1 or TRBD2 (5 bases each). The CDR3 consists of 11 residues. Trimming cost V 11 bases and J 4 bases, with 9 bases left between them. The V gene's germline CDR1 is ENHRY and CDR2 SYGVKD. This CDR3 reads CALGVYNEQFF. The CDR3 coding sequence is TGTGCCCTGGGGGTGTACAATGAGCAGTTCTTC.

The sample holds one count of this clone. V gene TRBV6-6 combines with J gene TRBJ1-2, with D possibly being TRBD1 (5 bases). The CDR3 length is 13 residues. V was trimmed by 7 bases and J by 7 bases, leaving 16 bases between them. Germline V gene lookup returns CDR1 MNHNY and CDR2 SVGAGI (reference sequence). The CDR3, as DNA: TGTGCCAGCACCCCGGGCAGGGAATCTGGCTACACCTTC. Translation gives CASTPGRESGYTF.

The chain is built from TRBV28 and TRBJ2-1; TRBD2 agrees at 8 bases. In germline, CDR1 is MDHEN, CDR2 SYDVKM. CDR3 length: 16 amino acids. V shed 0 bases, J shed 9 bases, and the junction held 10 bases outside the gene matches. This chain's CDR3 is CASSLCRAGGFPEQFF. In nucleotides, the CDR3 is TGTGCCAGCAGTTTATGCCGGGCGGGAGGCTTTCCTGAGCAGTTCTTC.

The CDR3 spells CASSPPEGSFGNTIYF. The CDR3, as DNA: TGTGCCAGCAGTCCCCCCGAGGGGAGTTTCGGAAACACCATATATTTT. V and J are TRBV28 and TRBJ1-3, with a weak D call TRBD1 (5 bases). Germline-derived CDR1 and CDR2 are MDHEN and SYDVKM. This CDR3 spans 16 amino acids. Between the trimmed V and J ends, which lost 5 bases and 4 bases, there was a span of 18 bases.

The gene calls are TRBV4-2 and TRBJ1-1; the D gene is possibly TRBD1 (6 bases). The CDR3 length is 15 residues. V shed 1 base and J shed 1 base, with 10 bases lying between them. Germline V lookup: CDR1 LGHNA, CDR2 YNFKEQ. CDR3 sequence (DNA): TGTGCCAGCAGCCAAGGCCAGGGGCCGAACACTGAAGCTTTCTTT. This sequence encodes CASSQGQGPNTEAFF.

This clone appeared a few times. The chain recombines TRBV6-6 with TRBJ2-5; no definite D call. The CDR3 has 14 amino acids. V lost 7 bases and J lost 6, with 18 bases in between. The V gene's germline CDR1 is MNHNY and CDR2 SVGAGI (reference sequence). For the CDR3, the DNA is TGTGCCAGCACCCCCACAGATGGAATGAAGACCCAGTACTTC. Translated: CASTPTDGMKTQYF.

CDR3 coding DNA: TGTGCCAGCAGTGAGGGACAGGGGGCAGATACGCAGTATTTT. This encodes CASSEGQGADTQYF. The chain has TRBV6-4 and TRBJ2-3; 11 positions agree with TRBD1. The CDR3 contains 14 residues. Germline-derived CDR1 and CDR2 are MRHNA and SNTAGT. The J segment lost 4 bases and the V segment lost 3 bases, leaving 0 bases of the junction unmatched.

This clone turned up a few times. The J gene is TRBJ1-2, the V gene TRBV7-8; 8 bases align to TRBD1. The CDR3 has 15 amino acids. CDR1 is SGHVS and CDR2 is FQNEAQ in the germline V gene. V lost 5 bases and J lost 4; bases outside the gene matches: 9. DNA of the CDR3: TGTGCCAGCAGCAACATCCAGACAGGGGTCTATGGCTACACCTTC. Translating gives CASSNIQTGVYGYTF.

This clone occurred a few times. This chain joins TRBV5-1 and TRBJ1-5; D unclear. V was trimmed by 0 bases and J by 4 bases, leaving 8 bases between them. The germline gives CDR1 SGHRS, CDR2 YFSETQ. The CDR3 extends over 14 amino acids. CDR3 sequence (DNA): TGCGCCAGCAGCTTGGAGACGAGGAATCAGCCCCAGCATTTT. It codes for CASSLETRNQPQHF.

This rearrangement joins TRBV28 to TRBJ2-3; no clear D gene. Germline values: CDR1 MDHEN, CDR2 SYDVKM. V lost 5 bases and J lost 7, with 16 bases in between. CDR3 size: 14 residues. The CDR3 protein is CASSLGRIGHTQYF. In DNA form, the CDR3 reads TGTGCCAGCAGTCTAGGTAGGATTGGGCATACGCAGTATTTT.

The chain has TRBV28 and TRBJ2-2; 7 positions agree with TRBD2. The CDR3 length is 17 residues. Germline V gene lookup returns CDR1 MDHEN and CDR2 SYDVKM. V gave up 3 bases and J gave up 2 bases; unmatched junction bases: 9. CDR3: CASSFPGLADNTGELFF. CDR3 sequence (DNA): TGTGCCAGCAGTTTCCCAGGCCTAGCGGACAACACCGGGGAGCTGTTTTTT.

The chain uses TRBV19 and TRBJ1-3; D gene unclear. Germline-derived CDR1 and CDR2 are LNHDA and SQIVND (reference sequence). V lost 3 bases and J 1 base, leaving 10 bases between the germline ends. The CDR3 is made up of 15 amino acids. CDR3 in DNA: TGTGCCAGTAGTATCCTTGGCGGTTCTGGAAACACCATATATTTT. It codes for CASSILGGSGNTIYF.

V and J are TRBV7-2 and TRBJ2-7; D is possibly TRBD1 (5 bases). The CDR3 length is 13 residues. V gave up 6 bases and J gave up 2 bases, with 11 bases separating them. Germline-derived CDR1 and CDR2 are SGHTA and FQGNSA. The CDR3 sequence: CASSKQVTYEQYF. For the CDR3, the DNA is TGTGCCAGCAGTAAACAGGTGACCTACGAGCAGTACTTC.

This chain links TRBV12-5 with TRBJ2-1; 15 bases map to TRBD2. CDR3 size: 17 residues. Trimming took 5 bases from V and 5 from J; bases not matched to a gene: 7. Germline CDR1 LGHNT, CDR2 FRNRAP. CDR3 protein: CASGPGTSGRFDNEQFF. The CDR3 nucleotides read TGTGCTAGTGGTCCAGGGACTAGCGGGAGGTTTGACAATGAGCAGTTCTTC.

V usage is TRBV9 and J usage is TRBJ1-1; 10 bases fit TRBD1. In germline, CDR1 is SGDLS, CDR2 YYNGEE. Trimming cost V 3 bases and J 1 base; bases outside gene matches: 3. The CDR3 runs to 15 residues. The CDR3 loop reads CASSARTGGNTEAFF. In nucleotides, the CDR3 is TGTGCCAGCAGCGCCCGGACAGGGGGGAACACTGAAGCTTTCTTT.

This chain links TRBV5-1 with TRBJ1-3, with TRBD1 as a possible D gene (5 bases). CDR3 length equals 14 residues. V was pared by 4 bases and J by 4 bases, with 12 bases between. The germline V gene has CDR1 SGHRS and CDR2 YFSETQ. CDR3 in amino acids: CASSPGGGGNTIYF. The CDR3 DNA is TGCGCCAGCAGCCCGGGGGGTGGAGGAAACACCATATATTTT.

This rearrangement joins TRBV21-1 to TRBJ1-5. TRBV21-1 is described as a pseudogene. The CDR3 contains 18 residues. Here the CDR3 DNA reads TGTGCCAGCAACTTGGGGTCCCAACTTCCTAGGCACAATCAGCCCCAGCATTTT. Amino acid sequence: CASNLGSQLPRHNQPQHF.

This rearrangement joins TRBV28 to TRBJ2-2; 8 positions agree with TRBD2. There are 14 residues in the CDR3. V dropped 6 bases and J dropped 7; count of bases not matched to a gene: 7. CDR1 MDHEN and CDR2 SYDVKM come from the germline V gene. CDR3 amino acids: CASRRGGPIGELFF. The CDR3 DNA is TGTGCCAGCAGACGGGGGGGGCCGATCGGGGAGCTGTTTTTT.